This entry concerns a single T cell receptor beta chain. With a J-beta primer mix and a sample-barcoded 5' primer, a second PCR ran about 6 to 11 cycles. MiXCR, run by TCRdb on the 5' RACE reads, gives a single entry per CDR3 protein. Of over a million distinct CDR3 sequences in the sample, approximately 39% were seen once. Germline V gives CDR1 SGHVS, CDR2 FQNEAQ. The CDR3 is 12 residues long. V lost 5 bases and J 9 bases, leaving 8 bases between the germline ends. The entry originates in a study of blood T cells in healthy people across ages. Each donor had about 9.6 milliliters of peripheral blood drawn. Per sample, a minimum of 6.5 million PBMCs were isolated.

The chain carries TRBV7-8 and TRBJ1-6, with D tentatively TRBD1 (5 bases). The clonotype originates from a woman younger than 30 in good health. Sequences were obtained from blood. CDR3 residues: CASSHTGSPLHF. The CDR3 DNA reads as TGTGCCAGCAGCCATACAGGTTCACCCCTCCACTTT. The whole variable domain, remainder taken from reference TRBV7-8 and TRBJ1-6, is GAGVSQSPRYKVAKRGQDVALRCDPISGHVSLFWYQQALGQGPEFLTYFQNEAQLDKSGLPSDRFFAERPEGSVSTLKIQRTQQEDSAVYLCASSHTGSPLHFGNGTRLTVT.